The 7 T cell receptor beta chains listed next were all sequenced from one sample in a study of CD8 T cells in ankylosing spondylitis. Study outcomes and limitations: There was a TCR beta motif, made of eight highly homologous variants, that appeared characteristic of ankylosing spondylitis blood.

From the 5' RACE reads, TCRdb called clonotypes with MiXCR, one entry per CDR3 protein. The table includes over 600,000 distinct CDR3 sequences, roughly 19% detected once. These receptors have no identified antigens. Sequenced material: blood, either unsorted or a sorted T cell fraction (not recorded which). The receptors here all came from a male donor with ankylosing spondylitis.

For this clonotype: One end of the junction does not line up with germline, which may come from a read error. The chain employs TRBV3-1 and TRBJ2-1; 8 nucleotides match TRBD2. The CDR3 loop spans 12 amino acids. Germline V CDR1 and CDR2: LGHDT, YNNKEL (reference sequence). In DNA, the CDR3 is TGTGCCAGCAGCCAAGATAACGGGGGGGCGTACTTC. It specifies CASSQDNGGAYF.

This sequence joins TRBV30 and TRBJ1-2; D may be TRBD1 (6 bases). The germline V gene encodes CDR1 GTSNPN and CDR2 SVGIG (reference sequence). The CDR3 covers 13 residues. The germline V and J ends were trimmed by 2 bases and 6 bases, with 13 bases remaining between them. CDR3 nucleotide sequence: TGTGCCTGGAGTACAGGGACTGGGAATGGCTACACCTTC. Translating it yields CAWSTGTGNGYTF. Based on the CDR3 plus reference TRBV30 and TRBJ1-2, the full variable domain is SQTIHQWPATLVQPVGSPLSLECTVEGTSNPNLYWYRQAAGRGLQLLFYSVGIGQISSEVPQNLSASRPQDRQFILSSKKLLLSDSGFYLCAWSTGTGNGYTFGSGTRLTVV.

This clonotype showed up just a few times. The chain carries TRBV20-1 and TRBJ1-5; tentative D call: TRBD1 (5 bases). This CDR3 has 15 amino acids. Looked up from germline, CDR1 is DFQATT and CDR2 is SNEGSKA (reference sequence). The V gene lost 0 bases and the J gene lost 2 bases, with 11 bases spanning the gap. The CDR3 DNA sequence: TGCAGTGCTAGAGATGGGGGGACGGGCAATCAGCCCCAGCATTTT. It yields the protein CSARDGGTGNQPQHF.

The genes are TRBV2 and TRBJ2-5, with no clear D. This CDR3 is 14 amino acids long. Germline V lookup: CDR1 SNHLY, CDR2 FYNNEI. The V end lost 4 bases, the J end lost 1 base, and 10 bases lay between the germline ends. The CDR3 sequence: CASSGARVQETQYF. The CDR3 nucleotides read TGTGCCAGCAGTGGGGCTCGAGTCCAAGAGACCCAGTACTTC.

The chain couples TRBV9 to TRBJ1-1; D is possibly TRBD1 (6 bases). This CDR3 region has 13 residues. Trimming removed 7 bases at V and 4 bases at J, with 14 bases between. Germline assignment: CDR1 SGDLS and CDR2 YYNGEE. The CDR3 spells CASAKGGGTEAFF. The CDR3 DNA reads as TGTGCCAGCGCAAAGGGGGGAGGCACTGAAGCTTTCTTT.

The gene calls are TRBV20-1 and TRBJ2-1; D may be TRBD2 (7 bases). This CDR3 contains 16 residues. CDR1 and CDR2 from the germline V gene are DFQATT and SNEGSKA (reference sequence). Trimming cost V 8 bases and J 5 bases, with 25 bases left between them. CDR3 nucleotide sequence: TGCAGTTGGATGTTGGGTGGGGGGGCCCCGAACAATGAGCAGTTCTTC. It codes for CSWMLGGGAPNNEQFF.

In its sample, this clonotype was seen a few times. This chain uses TRBV6-1 with TRBJ2-3; the match to TRBD2 covers 9 bases. Germline V gene data show CDR1 as MNHNS and CDR2 as SASEGT. With 6 bases clipped from V and 4 bases from J, the junction kept 11 bases outside the gene matches. This CDR3 has 16 amino acids. The CDR3 DNA is TGTGCCAGCAGCCCGATAGCGGGAGAAGGTCCAGATACGCAGTATTTT. Translation: CASSPIAGEGPDTQYF.